The present T cell receptor beta chain was sequenced within a study of T cells in Graves' hyperthyroidism and ophthalmopathy. Study-wide context: Peripheral blood was taken when the disease was first diagnosed, before any treatment began.

The source material, RNA transcripts, was used to amplify TCR beta CDR3 regions. Researchers ran a first-round RT-PCR on the TCR CDR3 using the HTBI primer set. Each CDR3 protein gets one entry after TCRdb re-called the multiplex PCR reads with MiXCR. The sample lists 350,000 to 500,000 distinct CDR3 sequences; around 15% were seen once. Germline CDR1 is SGHTA and CDR2 is FQGTGA. V shed 5 bases and J shed 5 bases, with 16 bases lying between them. The CDR3 totals 15 residues. These patients, aged 18 to 65, had recently diagnosed hyperthyroidism lasting under 2 months. The authors took PBMCs from 8.5 to 10 ml fresh peripheral blood. This clonotype came up many times.

This TCR came from a woman between 18 and 29 years old with Graves' hyperthyroidism. Sequencing was performed on blood. The chain combines TRBV7-3 with TRBJ2-1; a possible D gene is TRBD2 (5 bases). This CDR3 reads CASSPPRGSDNEQFF. Here the CDR3 DNA reads TGTGCCAGCAGCCCCCCTCGGGGTAGCGACAATGAGCAGTTCTTC. Full variable domain (outside the CDR3, taken from reference TRBV7-3 and TRBJ2-1): GAGVSQTPSNKVTEKGKYVELRCDPISGHTALYWYRQSLGQGPEFLIYFQGTGAADDSGLPNDRFFAVRPEGSVSTLKIQRTERGDSAVYLCASSPPRGSDNEQFFGPGTRLTVL.